These T cell receptor beta chains were read from a single sample in a study of blood T cell repertoires in COVID-19. Clones were read by immunoSEQ multiplex PCR, and TCRdb kept only the in-frame ones, dropping some. This table holds around 76,000 clones, over 60% found once. Sequencing was done on a sample of peripheral blood. The receptors were gathered from a woman older than 75 with active or convalescent COVID-19. The conserved cysteine and the conserved F or W are not part of the CDR3 here. Only part of the rows carry a size: once, few, many, or a class if the clone is expanded.

clone_size	v_call	j_call	cdr3_aa
-	TRBV7-2	TRBJ1-4	ASSATGTGVEKLF
-	TRBV9	TRBJ1-2	ASSGPRGQGRINYGYT
many	TRBV5-1	TRBJ2-2	ASRETGDTGELF
-	TRBV7-9	TRBJ2-5	ASSLRRQGAKETQY
-	TRBV9	TRBJ2-3	ASSVGAGGFTDTQY
-	TRBV19	TRBJ1-6	ASSPPTGGNSPLH
-	TRBV15	TRBJ2-5	ATSSQVQETQY
-	TRBV7-2	TRBJ1-6	ASSLEAIQGSPLH
-	TRBV20-1	TRBJ1-1	SAPLYTEAF
-	TRBV5-1	TRBJ2-5	ASSTSGEETQY
once	TRBV5-1	TRBJ1-6	ASSFTPGVGDNSPLH
once	TRBV6-1	TRBJ1-1	ASSSPTVNTEAF
-	TRBV2	TRBJ2-7	ASSPSSGLSYEQY
-	TRBV6-5	TRBJ2-2	ASNGHANTGELF
once	TRBV5-6	TRBJ2-5	ASSTEETQY
few	TRBV6-1	TRBJ1-1	ASSEVGGRVNTEAF
-	TRBV30	TRBJ1-6	AWWLEGHSPLH
-	TRBV7-9	TRBJ2-1	ASSWGLAGESF
-	TRBV3-1/TRBV3-2	TRBJ2-1	ASSQVPGGGARNEQF
-	TRBV11-2	TRBJ1-5	ASSLGPGGPDQPQH
-	TRBV19	TRBJ2-1	ASSTISGETYNEQF
-	TRBV9	TRBJ1-1	ASSVEPGNTEAF
-	TRBV9	TRBJ1-1	ASSQGPTETEAF
-	TRBV29-1	TRBJ2-7	SVRAAGDHTLYEQY
-	TRBV2	TRBJ2-3	ASSDRTSGGEDTQY
few	TRBV6-5	TRBJ1-1	ASSMGGRGGTEAF
-	TRBV5-4	TRBJ2-3	ASSQKGDLTDTQY
few	TRBV28	TRBJ1-2	ASSLGGGYT
few	TRBV24-1	TRBJ2-7	ATSDPTGGPEQY
-	TRBV2	TRBJ1-1	ASSGLSGTEAF
-	TRBV27	TRBJ1-3	ASRTGGGNTIY
-	TRBV11-2	TRBJ2-7	ASSLIAAGGSYEQY
-	TRBV30	TRBJ2-2	AWNEGGLVTGELF
few	TRBV28	TRBJ1-6	ASSSMGGWGPLH
once	TRBV3-1/TRBV3-2	TRBJ2-7	ASSQLGGVSYEQY